A single T cell receptor beta chain is shown here with its context. Its antigen is unidentified. This sample stems from a study of identical twins. Study observations and caveats: Instead of following the same donors, the conclusions were based on cross-sectional statistical analysis. Out-of-frame TCR alpha sharing in monozygotic twins exceeded recombination model predictions.

The CDR3 length is 14 residues. Germline lookup yields CDR1 DFQATT and CDR2 SNEGSKA (reference sequence). Unmatched junction bases numbered 13, after V lost 5 bases and J lost 6 bases. The donors were all healthy and Caucasian. TCRdb redid the calling of the 5' RACE reads with MiXCR, one entry per CDR3 protein. Here the sample spans approximately 890,000 distinct CDR3 sequences, 9% to 15% being singletons. The same data also went into a second study, on yellow fever vaccine responses in identical twins.

Input material: PBMCs. The source of this sequence is a woman younger than 30 in good health. This chain joins TRBV20-1 and TRBJ2-7, with 7 bases fitting TRBD2. The CDR3 loop is CSAPLGGPLREQYF. For the CDR3, the DNA is TGCAGTGCTCCTTTGGGAGGGCCTCTCCGCGAGCAGTACTTC.